The 9 T cell receptor beta chains presented below share a single source sample, sequenced in a study of blood T cells in healthy people across ages. It was with a sample-barcoded 5' primer and a J-beta primer mix that a second PCR of roughly 7 to 11 cycles was run. TCRdb passed the 5' RACE reads through MiXCR, listing each CDR3 protein once. Of 1,500,000 or so distinct CDR3 sequences in the sample, 35% to 45% were seen once. Material: blood. The receptor set was obtained from a woman under 30 in good health.

The chain is built from TRBV19 and TRBJ2-3; possibly TRBD2 for D (5 bases). CDR3 size: 14 residues. Per the germline V gene, CDR1 is LNHDA and CDR2 is SQIVND (reference sequence). The germline V and J ends were trimmed by 6 bases and 4 bases, with 14 bases remaining between them. The CDR3 spells CASRRREGADTQYF. As DNA, the CDR3 is TGTGCCAGTAGAAGACGCGAGGGCGCAGATACGCAGTATTTT.

This clonotype was found a few times. The V and J genes are TRBV7-2 and TRBJ1-1, with a possible D match to TRBD1 (6 bases). This CDR3 spans 14 amino acids. Between the trimmed V and J ends, which lost 3 bases and 6 bases, there was a span of 14 bases. In germline, CDR1 is SGHTA, CDR2 FQGNSA. CDR3: CASSFRGRVSEAFF. In DNA, the CDR3 is TGTGCCAGCAGCTTCAGGGGCAGGGTGTCTGAAGCTTTCTTT.

This clonotype was detected a few times. The chain employs TRBV9 and TRBJ2-1; D uncertain. The J call may be incorrect, as the DNA end agrees better with TRBJ2-7. Germline assignment: CDR1 SGDLS and CDR2 YYNGEE. The CDR3 runs to 14 residues. The CDR3 is CASSVLSSYNEQYF. CDR3 DNA sequence: TGTGCCAGCAGCGTGTTAAGCTCCTACAATGAGCAGTACTTC.

The chain couples TRBV24-1 to TRBJ2-1; possibly TRBD2 for D (6 bases). Trimming removed 9 bases from V and 10 bases from J, with 18 bases in between. The CDR3 extends over 13 amino acids. Germline CDR1 and CDR2: KGHDR and SFDVKD. CDR3 amino acids: CATGGLTREEQFF. In DNA form, the CDR3 reads TGTGCCACCGGGGGACTCACCCGCGAAGAGCAGTTCTTC.

This clonotype turned up a few times. The chain joins TRBV7-2 to TRBJ2-3; TRBD2 matches 13 bases. Germline CDR1 and CDR2: SGHTA and FQGNSA. With 4 bases clipped from V and 0 bases from J, the junction kept 10 bases outside the gene matches. The CDR3 is 19 amino acids. CDR3 bases: TGTGCCAGCAGCTCCCAAGCCCCGGGACTAGCGGGAAGCACAGATACGCAGTATTTT. Protein product: CASSSQAPGLAGSTDTQYF.

The chain carries TRBV6-2 or TRBV6-3 and TRBJ2-3, with TRBD2 matching over 9 bases. The V gene's germline CDR1 is MNHEY and CDR2 SVGEGT. The junction had 6 bases not matched to a gene; V was cut back by 5 bases and J by 9 bases. The CDR3 is made up of 13 amino acids. CDR3 residues: CASSAQRGDTQYF. CDR3 nucleotide sequence: TGTGCCAGCAGTGCACAGCGGGGGGACACGCAGTATTTT.

In its sample, this clonotype was seen a few times. The chain recombines TRBV9 with TRBJ1-1; D call uncertain. Germline V gene sequence: CDR1 SGDLS, CDR2 YYNGEE. The length of the CDR3 is 13 residues. V was pared by 0 bases and J by 3 bases, with 6 bases between. Written as DNA, the CDR3 is TGTGCCAGCAGCGTAGGAGGGTACACTGAAGCTTTCTTT. It yields the protein CASSVGGYTEAFF.

The table lists this clonotype with a few counts. CDR3 loop: CARGLAGRNNEQFF. In DNA form, the CDR3 reads TGTGCCAGGGGACTAGCGGGACGAAACAATGAGCAGTTCTTC. The rearrangement links TRBV6-2 or TRBV6-3 to TRBJ2-1; TRBD2 matches 13 bases. V lost 9 bases and J lost 5; bases outside the gene matches: 4. CDR3 length: 14 amino acids. CDR1 and CDR2 from the germline V gene are MNHEY and SVGEGT.

The genes are TRBV28 and TRBJ2-7, with a possible D match to TRBD1 (5 bases). The V gene's germline CDR1 is MDHEN and CDR2 SYDVKM. The germline V and J ends were trimmed by 5 bases and 3 bases, with 14 bases remaining between them. This CDR3 contains 14 residues. The CDR3 loop reads CASSLRALNYEQYF. The CDR3 bases are TGTGCCAGCAGTCTCAGGGCCCTAAACTACGAGCAGTACTTC.